This T cell receptor beta chain was recorded in a study of human T cells and chemical hapten exposure. This clonotype was seen repeatedly, ten times or more. TCRdb reanalysed the RACE reads using MiXCR and keeps one entry per CDR3 protein. The sample consists of a few hundred thousand distinct CDR3 sequences, about 4.4% of them appearing once. The time point: patch test 1, 2 weeks after DPC sensitization. Treatment defined: therapeutic diphenylcyclopropenone sensitization with weekly scalp DPC. Germline V gene lookup returns CDR1 SEHNR and CDR2 FQNEAQ (reference sequence). This CDR3 has 13 residues. The V and J ends lost 5 bases and 6 bases respectively, with 11 bases between them.

The origin of this receptor is a woman between 45 and 60 years old with alopecia areata. Some clones in this sample may be carry-over from other donors' samples. The rearrangement uses TRBV7-9 and TRBJ1-5; D remains unclear. The input for sequencing was whole blood, taken in connection with sensitization to the hapten diphenylcyclopropenone (DPC). CDR3 nucleotide sequence: TGTGCCAGCAGCCCCATCGGGAGTCAGCCCCAGCATTTT. It is translated as CASSPIGSQPQHF.